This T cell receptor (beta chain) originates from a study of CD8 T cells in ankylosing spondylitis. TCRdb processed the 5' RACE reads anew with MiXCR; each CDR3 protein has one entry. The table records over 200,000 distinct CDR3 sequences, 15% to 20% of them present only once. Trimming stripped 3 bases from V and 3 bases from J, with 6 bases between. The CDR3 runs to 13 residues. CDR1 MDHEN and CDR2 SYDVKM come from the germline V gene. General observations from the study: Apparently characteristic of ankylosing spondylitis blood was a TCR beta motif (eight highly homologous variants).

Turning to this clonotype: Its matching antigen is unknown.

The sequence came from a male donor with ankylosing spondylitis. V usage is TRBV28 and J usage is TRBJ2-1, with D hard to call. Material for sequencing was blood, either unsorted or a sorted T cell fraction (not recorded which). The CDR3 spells CASSFSDYNEQFF. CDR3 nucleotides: TGTGCCAGCAGTTTCTCAGACTACAATGAGCAGTTCTTC.